The present T cell receptor beta chain was sequenced within a study of OX40 agonist ivuxolimab in advanced cancers. As for the study in general: Each dose-escalation patient presented with hepatocellular carcinoma, melanoma, renal cell or head and neck cancer.

Using immunoSEQ multiplex PCR, the repertoire was profiled, and TCRdb retains in-frame clones only, with some absent. This sample has about 80,000 clones, with around 92% found just once. This CDR3 contains 12 residues. Germline loops: CDR1 SGHAT, CDR2 FQNNGV. Trimming removed 3 bases from V and 6 bases from J, with 9 bases in between. The study, taken as a whole, reports: The mean number of expanded clones was higher in CD8+ T cells than in CD4+. Researchers did not determine the expanded peripheral T cells' antigen specificity.

Concerning this clone itself: What it recognizes is unknown.

This clonotype originated in an adult with an advanced solid tumor such as melanoma, head and neck, liver or kidney cancer. Source: CD4+ or CD8+ T cells sorted from blood, taken in a trial of the OX40 agonist ivuxolimab. The chain links TRBV11-2 to TRBJ2-7, with D perhaps given as TRBD1 or TRBD2 (5 bases each). This chain's CDR3 is CASSFGGIEQYF. CDR3 DNA: TGTGCCAGCAGCTTTGGGGGAATCGAGCAGTACTTC.